This T cell receptor (beta chain) was profiled in a study of CD8 T cells in Susac syndrome. CD8+ and CD4+ T cells circulating in blood were sequenced for TCR beta. TEMRA cells were enriched by FACS, and CD4+ and CD8+ T cells were negatively isolated. With respect to this clonotype: Antigen specificity is unknown.

Study-wide points: As the study acknowledged, the number of individuals in its TCR sequencing and HLA analysis was relatively small.

The CDR3 length is 23 residues. The V and J ends lost 3 bases and 0 bases respectively, with 33 bases between them. Germline CDR1 reads LNHNV; CDR2 reads YYDKDF (reference sequence). RNA in amounts of roughly 0.5 to 1 ug was reverse transcribed with random hexamers. Amplification of TCR beta CDR3 was carried out by immunoSEQ multiplex PCR, which covered 54 Vbeta and 13 Jbeta segments. TCRdb recomputed calls from the immunoSEQ multiplex PCR reads with MiXCR, one row per CDR3 protein. This repertoire shows about 150,000 distinct CDR3 sequences, 94% found once; its top ten account for roughly 0.2%. The genes are TRBV15 and TRBJ1-5; a possible D gene is TRBD1 (6 bases). The TCR sequence derives from a human donor with multiple sclerosis. Input material: CD8+ T cells from PBMCs. CDR3 DNA sequence: TGTGCCACCAGCAGGGACCCTTTGACCGTAGACCTGACAGGCGGGGTTAGCAATCAGCCCCAGCATTTT. Its protein is CATSRDPLTVDLTGGVSNQPQHF.